The source of this TCR beta chain is a study of blood T cell repertoires in COVID-19. Profiling relied on immunoSEQ multiplex PCR, and the TCRdb table lists in-frame clones only, not all of them. The table has about 150,000 clones, more than 80% seen once. The CDR3 spans 15 residues. Germline V lookup: CDR1 MDHEN, CDR2 SYDVKM. With 5 bases clipped from V and 5 bases from J, the junction kept 8 bases outside the gene matches. Sequenced material: peripheral blood. The clonotype was recovered from a man aged 50-59 years with acute or convalescent COVID-19. The gene calls are TRBV28 and TRBJ2-5; 10 bases are shared with TRBD1. CDR3 bases: TGTGCCAGCAGTGAAAGGGACAGGGGTCCGGAGACCCAGTACTTC. Residues: CASSERDRGPETQYF.